This is a list of T cell receptor beta chains from one sample in a study of Ad26.COV2.S vaccination and SARS-CoV-2 variants. Assay: immunoSEQ multiplex PCR; the TCRdb copy retains only in-frame clones and omits some. This repertoire shows more than 150,000 clones, around nine tenths found once; its top ten account for 5.9%. Material: peripheral blood, obtained after recovery from COVID-19. These TCRs come from a human donor who had recovered from COVID-19. The conserved cysteine and the conserved F or W are not part of the CDR3 here. Each record gives: V gene, CDR3 length, CDR3 protein.

TRBV4-1,14,ASSQVEGAGGNTIY
TRBV19,14,ASSRGQAIANYGYT
TRBV5-1,12,ASSPEGGRETQY
TRBV30,11,AYKGEDRYEQY
TRBV30,10,AWTGSGNTIY
TRBV6-4,12,ARRDRVKSYGYT
TRBV7-9,14,ASSLRSGGAHNEQF
TRBV21-1,16,ASSKVPGTGNSNQPQH
TRBV5-5,13,ASSPGVLNTGELF
TRBV30,14,AWSDFRDKGTDTQY
TRBV19,15,ASSFIEGGYSNQPQH
TRBV29-1,12,SARRRGASYGYT
TRBV3-1/TRBV3-2,12,ASSQGRANYGYT
TRBV11-3,11,ASSSSSTDTQY
TRBV9,15,ASSVDSQGQGNSPLH
TRBV10-3,15,AIRPGLAGGSYNEQF
TRBV18,14,ASSPKEIGSGTEAF
TRBV19,11,ASSRGPGYEQY
TRBV10-3,12,AISSGSSDYGYT
TRBV6-6,14,ASSYGIGRQSYGYT
TRBV11-3,12,ASSLSRSTDTQY
TRBV10-3,12,AISATGTGGGYT
TRBV1,12,TLEGGGSTDTQY
TRBV7-6,13,ASSLEASGANVLT
TRBV25-1,13,ASSAQGARIGEQY
TRBV7-3,14,ASSLVGSGRTDTQY